One sample yielded the 17 T cell receptor beta chains listed below, sequenced in a study of blood T cell repertoires in COVID-19. TCRdb's copy holds only in-frame clones and misses some; the assay was immunoSEQ multiplex PCR. The table shows more than 65,000 clones, with around nine tenths occurring only once. The sample taken for sequencing was peripheral blood. The receptors were sampled from a woman older than 75 with active or convalescent COVID-19.

The chain combines TRBV9 with TRBJ1-6, with 7 bases matching TRBD1. The ends lost 4 bases at V and 4 bases at J; junction bases unmatched: 11. Germline loops: CDR1 SGDLS, CDR2 YYNGEE. This CDR3 is 17 amino acids long. The CDR3 DNA reads as TGTGCCAGCAGCACAGCCCCCGGGACAGCGTATAATTCACCCCTCCACTTT. It codes for CASSTAPGTAYNSPLHF.

This clone was seen once. The chain recombines TRBV7-3 with TRBJ2-7, with a weak D call TRBD1 (6 bases). The CDR3 is 14 amino acids. Per the germline V gene, CDR1 is SGHTA and CDR2 is FQGTGA. V lost 2 bases, J lost 2 bases, and 10 bases lay in between. DNA for the CDR3: TGTGCCAGCAGCTTACTACAGGGCCCCTACGAGCAGTACTTC. Translation: CASSLLQGPYEQYF.

This clone has just one count. The same CDR3 also results from other DNA sequences found in this sample. The rearrangement joins TRBV7-2 to TRBJ1-5; TRBD1 is a possible D gene (5 bases). Trimming left V 6 bases short and J 4 bases short, with 10 bases between. The CDR3 totals 13 residues. Germline-derived CDR1 and CDR2 are SGHTA and FQGNSA. CDR3 loop: CASSSDRNQPQHF. The CDR3 nucleotides are TGTGCCAGCAGTTCCGACAGAAATCAGCCCCAGCATTTT.

The chain carries TRBV5-1 and TRBJ2-7; the D gene is possibly TRBD1 (6 bases). The CDR3 consists of 11 residues. The V gene lost 5 bases and the J gene lost 5 bases, with 8 bases spanning the gap. CDR1 is SGHRS and CDR2 is YFSETQ in the germline V gene. In nucleotides, the CDR3 is TGCGCCAGCAGACAGGGCCACGAGCAGTACTTC. As protein: CASRQGHEQYF.

This clone was recorded a few times. The J gene is TRBJ1-2, the V gene TRBV27; 9 nucleotides line up with TRBD1. The CDR3 is 15 residues long. V lost 5 bases, J lost 2 bases, and 6 bases stayed unmatched. Germline CDR1 reads MNHEY; CDR2 reads SMNVEV (reference sequence). The CDR3 loop reads CASSRTGGPNYGYTF. As DNA, the CDR3 is TGTGCCAGCAGTCGAACAGGGGGCCCCAACTATGGCTACACCTTC.

Remarks on this clone: Other DNA sequences within the sample encode an identical CDR3. The chain combines TRBV18 with TRBJ1-1, with D perhaps TRBD1 (6 bases). The CDR3 length is 14 residues. Between the trimmed V and J ends, which lost 2 bases and 0 bases, there was a span of 7 bases. The V gene's germline CDR1 is KGHSH and CDR2 LQKENI. CDR3 residues: CASSPDRMNTEAFF. The CDR3 DNA sequence: TGTGCCAGCTCACCAGACAGGATGAACACTGAAGCTTTCTTT.

DNA for the CDR3: TGTGCTAGTGGTTTGCCCCCCCGGGACAGGGTGAACACTGAAGCTTTCTTT. Its translation: CASGLPPRDRVNTEAFF. The rearrangement uses TRBV12-5 and TRBJ1-1; 9 bases match TRBD1. The germline gives CDR1 LGHNT, CDR2 FRNRAP. The CDR3 is 17 amino acids. Germline trimming cut 2 bases from V and 0 bases from J; bases unmatched to any gene: 7.

This chain uses TRBV20-1 with TRBJ2-1; TRBD2 might be the D (5 bases). Germline assignment: CDR1 DFQATT and CDR2 SNEGSKA (reference sequence). Trimming left V 3 bases short and J 7 bases short, with 16 bases between. The CDR3 is 14 amino acids. CDR3 nucleotide sequence: TGCAGTGCTAGTGATCGGGGATCGGGGAATGAGCAGTTCTTC. Residues: CSASDRGSGNEQFF.

This chain uses TRBV18 with TRBJ2-5, with 7 bases aligning to TRBD2. This CDR3 contains 15 residues. V lost 6 bases and J lost 4; bases outside the gene matches: 11. Germline lookup yields CDR1 KGHSH and CDR2 LQKENI. Here the CDR3 reads CASSLRSGEAETQYF. The DNA of the CDR3 is TGTGCCAGCTCGCTCCGGAGCGGGGAGGCAGAGACCCAGTACTTC. The whole variable domain, remainder taken from reference TRBV18 and TRBJ2-5, is NAGVMQNPRHLVRRRGQEARLRCSPMKGHSHVYWYRQLPEEGLKFMVYLQKENIIDESGMPKERFSAEFPKEGPSILRIQQVVRGDSAAYFCASSLRSGEAETQYFGPGTRLLVL.

V is TRBV6-2 or TRBV6-3 and J is TRBJ2-2, with D possibly matching TRBD2 (5 bases). The germline V gene encodes CDR1 MNHEY and CDR2 SVGEGT. The ends were cut back, 6 bases at V and 4 bases at J, with 12 bases in the middle. CDR3 length: 14 residues. The CDR3 sequence is CASSLTRGTGELFF. The CDR3 nucleotides read TGTGCCAGCAGCCTGACCCGGGGCACCGGGGAGCTGTTTTTT.

V gene TRBV7-2 combines with J gene TRBJ2-7; 11 bases are a match to TRBD2. V shed 2 bases, J shed 2 bases, and the junction held 8 bases outside the gene matches. This CDR3 contains 17 residues. Germline values: CDR1 SGHTA, CDR2 FQGNSA. The DNA for the CDR3 is TGTGCCAGCAGCTTACTAGCGGGAGGAGGGGGCACCTACGAGCAGTACTTC. Translation: CASSLLAGGGGTYEQYF.

V usage is TRBV7-2 and J usage is TRBJ2-1, with 12 nucleotides matching TRBD1. CDR3 length equals 16 residues. After removal of 4 bases from V and 4 bases from J, the junction contained 5 bases not matched to a gene. In germline, CDR1 is SGHTA, CDR2 FQGNSA. In DNA, the CDR3 is TGTGCCAGCAGCTCGCCGGGACAGGGGGCGTACAATGAGCAGTTCTTC. Encoded protein: CASSSPGQGAYNEQFF.

The rearrangement joins TRBV20-1 to TRBJ2-1; TRBD2 agrees at 9 bases. The CDR3 loop spans 15 amino acids. Germline loops: CDR1 DFQATT, CDR2 SNEGSKA (reference sequence). V shed 3 bases and J 9 bases; nucleotides not matched to a gene: 12. Here the CDR3 reads CSASLMAGGSGEQFF. Here the CDR3 DNA reads TGCAGTGCTAGTCTTATGGCGGGAGGGTCAGGTGAGCAGTTCTTC.

The V and J genes are TRBV10-3 and TRBJ1-3, with a weak D call TRBD1 (5 bases). This CDR3 is built from 16 residues. Germline V gene sequence: CDR1 ENHRY, CDR2 SYGVKD. With 2 bases removed from V and 4 bases from J, the gap between germline ends came to 15 bases. The DNA of the CDR3 is TGTGCCATCAGTGAGCCGGACACCGGGCGAGGAAACACCATATATTTT. This translates into CAISEPDTGRGNTIYF.

The V call is TRBV10-3, the J call TRBJ1-3; D is possibly TRBD1 (6 bases). The CDR3 totals 13 residues. Germline lookup yields CDR1 ENHRY and CDR2 SYGVKD. Between the trimmed V and J ends, which lost 7 bases and 0 bases, there was a span of 7 bases. CDR3 sequence reads: CAIKDSSGNTIYF. The DNA for the CDR3 is TGTGCCATCAAGGACAGCTCTGGAAACACCATATATTTT.

The chain uses TRBV19 and TRBJ1-4; tentatively, D is TRBD1 (5 bases). Germline values: CDR1 LNHDA, CDR2 SQIVND (reference sequence). Trimming took off 5 bases at V and 8 bases at J, with 12 bases between the two ends. The CDR3 is 13 amino acids. The CDR3 DNA is TGTGCCAGTAGTGGGGGACTTTTCGAAAAACTGTTTTTT. Encoded protein: CASSGGLFEKLFF.

The chain is built from TRBV7-8 and TRBJ1-1, with a weak D call TRBD1 (6 bases). The CDR3 sequence is 13 residues long. Germline V gene data show CDR1 as SGHVS and CDR2 as FQNEAQ. With 6 bases removed from V and 5 bases from J, the gap between germline ends came to 13 bases. As DNA, the CDR3 is TGTGCCAGCAGGGGGGGGCGTATGACTGAAGCTTTCTTT. Translated: CASRGGRMTEAFF.